This entry lists 10 T cell receptor beta chains sequenced from one sample in a study of T cell responses to AZD1222 COVID-19 vaccine. Here immunoSEQ multiplex PCR was the method, and the copy in TCRdb shows in-frame clones only, minus some. The top ten hold roughly a quarter of the sample, which has 75,000 to 85,000 clones, about 90% seen once. The material sequenced was peripheral blood, taken on day 0 of AZD1222 vaccination. The receptors stem from an adult in good health.

This chain joins TRBV7-2 and TRBJ2-7; D gene ambiguous. This CDR3 contains 16 residues. V was trimmed by 2 bases and J by 0 bases, leaving 14 bases between them. CDR1 SGHTA and CDR2 FQGNSA come from the germline V gene. CDR3 region: CASSLLGRRSSYEQYF. The CDR3 DNA reads TGTGCCAGCAGCTTACTAGGGCGGCGTAGCTCCTACGAGCAGTACTTC.

The chain carries TRBV19 and TRBJ1-1; no firm D call. The CDR3 consists of 13 residues. Trimming left V 8 bases short and J 5 bases short, with 15 bases between. Germline CDR1 LNHDA, CDR2 SQIVND (reference sequence). CDR3: CASSRTGETEAFF. DNA of the CDR3: TGTGCCAGTTCCCGGACCGGCGAAACTGAAGCTTTCTTT.

J is TRBJ2-5 and V is TRBV5-6, with TRBD2 matching 7 bases. The germline CDR1 and CDR2 sequences are SGHDT and YYEEEE. V shed 4 bases, J shed 5 bases, and the junction held 17 bases outside the gene matches. This CDR3 spans 17 amino acids. The CDR3 sequence is CASSPRSGTSLPETQYF. As DNA, the CDR3 is TGTGCCAGCAGCCCTCGGAGCGGGACTTCCCTTCCGGAGACCCAGTACTTC. Variable domain in full (rest from reference TRBV5-6 and TRBJ2-5): DAGVTQSPTHLIKTRGQQVTLRCSPKSGHDTVSWYQQALGQGPQFIFQYYEEEERQRGNFPDRFSGHQFPNYSSELNVNALLLGDSALYLCASSPRSGTSLPETQYFGPGTRLLVL.

The table lists this clone with a few counts. J is TRBJ1-6 and V is TRBV25-1; D ambiguous. V was shortened by 3 bases and J by 2 bases, with 8 bases between the two germline ends. This CDR3 contains 15 residues. Germline V gene data show CDR1 as MGHDK and CDR2 as SYGVNS. The CDR3 region is CASSERGPYNSPLHF. In DNA form, the CDR3 reads TGTGCCAGCAGTGAGAGAGGACCCTATAATTCACCCCTCCACTTT.

The V and J genes are TRBV5-1 and TRBJ1-1, with D hard to call. V was pared by 6 bases and J by 1 base, with 10 bases between. Germline V gene lookup returns CDR1 SGHRS and CDR2 YFSETQ. The CDR3 length is 13 residues. This CDR3 reads CASNIDGNTEAFF. CDR3 bases: TGCGCCAGCAACATCGACGGGAACACTGAAGCTTTCTTT. The full variable domain, with the rest looked up from reference TRBV5-1 and TRBJ1-1, is KAGVTQTPRYLIKTRGQQVTLSCSPISGHRSVSWYQQTPGQGLQFLFEYFSETQRNKGNFPGRFSGRQFSNSRSEMNVSTLELGDSALYLCASNIDGNTEAFFGQGTRLTVV.

The J gene is TRBJ1-2, the V gene TRBV2; D not resolved. Germline V gene sequence: CDR1 SNHLY, CDR2 FYNNEI. Deletions cut 8 bases from V and 2 bases from J, with 9 bases between. The length of the CDR3 is 12 residues. The CDR3 DNA sequence: TGTGCCAGCGGGCCAGAGAACTATGGCTACACCTTC. As protein: CASGPENYGYTF.

This clone was observed a few times. The gene calls are TRBV5-1 and TRBJ1-1; a possible D gene is TRBD1 (5 bases). The germline V gene has CDR1 SGHRS and CDR2 YFSETQ. Trimming took 2 bases from V and 3 from J, leaving 14 bases between them. The CDR3 contains 15 residues. CDR3 in amino acids: CASSFTRGGDTEAFF. The CDR3 DNA reads TGCGCCAGCAGCTTCACAAGGGGAGGGGACACTGAAGCTTTCTTT.

The chain joins TRBV16 to TRBJ1-2; TRBD1 agrees at 9 bases. V shed 5 bases and J 6 bases; nucleotides not matched to a gene: 7. CDR1 and CDR2 from the germline V gene are KGHSY and FQNENV. There are 14 residues in the CDR3. The CDR3 DNA reads TGTGCCAGCAGCTCCTCCGGGACAGGGCATGGCTACACCTTC. It yields the protein CASSSSGTGHGYTF.

The chain uses TRBV7-8 and TRBJ1-3, with D unclear. From germline, CDR1 is SGHVS and CDR2 FQNEAQ. The CDR3 has 14 residues. Trimming pared 5 bases from V and 7 bases from J, leaving 15 bases between. The CDR3 is CASSRGTPGNTIYF. The CDR3 nucleotides are TGTGCCAGCAGCCGAGGAACACCCGGGAACACCATATATTTT. Full variable domain (remainder filled in from reference TRBV7-8 and TRBJ1-3): GAGVSQSPRYKVAKRGQDVALRCDPISGHVSLFWYQQALGQGPEFLTYFQNEAQLDKSGLPSDRFFAERPEGSVSTLKIQRTQQEDSAVYLCASSRGTPGNTIYFGEGSWLTVV.

This chain joins TRBV6-5 and TRBJ1-2, with 7 bases that match TRBD1. V was clipped by 0 bases and J by 4 bases; unmatched bases: 5. There are 15 residues in the CDR3. Germline lookup yields CDR1 MNHEY and CDR2 SVGAGI. CDR3 residues: CASSYSTGRPYGYTF. CDR3 nucleotides: TGTGCCAGCAGTTACTCGACAGGGCGGCCCTATGGCTACACCTTC.